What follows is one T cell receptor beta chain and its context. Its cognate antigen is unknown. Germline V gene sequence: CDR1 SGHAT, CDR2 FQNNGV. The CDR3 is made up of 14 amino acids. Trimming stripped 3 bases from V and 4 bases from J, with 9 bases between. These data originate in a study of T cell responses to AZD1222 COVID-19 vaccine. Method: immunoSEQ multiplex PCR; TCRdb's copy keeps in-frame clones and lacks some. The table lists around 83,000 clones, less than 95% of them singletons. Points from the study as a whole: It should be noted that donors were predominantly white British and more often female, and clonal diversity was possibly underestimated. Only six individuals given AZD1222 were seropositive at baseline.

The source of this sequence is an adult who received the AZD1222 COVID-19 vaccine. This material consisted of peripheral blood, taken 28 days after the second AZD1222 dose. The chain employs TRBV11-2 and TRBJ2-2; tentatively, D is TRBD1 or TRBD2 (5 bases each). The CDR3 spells CASSFSGPTGELFF. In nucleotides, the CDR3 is TGTGCCAGCAGCTTCTCGGGGCCCACCGGGGAGCTGTTTTTT.